The 30 T cell receptor beta chains listed next were all sequenced from one sample in a study of T cells in Graves' hyperthyroidism and ophthalmopathy. Amplification of TCR beta CDR3 regions was performed using RNA transcripts as template. The TCR CDR3 first-round RT-PCR relied on the HTBI primer set. MiXCR, run by TCRdb on the multiplex PCR reads, gives a single entry per CDR3 protein. The sample holds a few hundred thousand distinct CDR3 sequences, more than 12% seen once. Material for sequencing was blood. These receptors originate from a woman between 25 and 40 years old with Graves' hyperthyroidism.

This clonotype occurred many times. This rearrangement joins TRBV27 to TRBJ2-1; 8 positions match TRBD2. Germline loops: CDR1 MNHEY, CDR2 SMNVEV (reference sequence). V dropped 6 bases and J dropped 7; count of bases not matched to a gene: 11. This CDR3 contains 15 residues. Here the CDR3 reads CASSDSGTKGNEQFF. Here the CDR3 DNA reads TGTGCCAGCAGCGATAGCGGGACAAAGGGGAATGAGCAGTTCTTC.

There are many counts of this clonotype. The chain uses TRBV28 and TRBJ1-1; D is unclear. This CDR3 contains 14 residues. V lost 6 bases and J lost 2, with 13 bases in between. Per germline, CDR1 MDHEN and CDR2 SYDVKM. The CDR3: CASRPSGRNTEAFF. The CDR3 DNA is TGTGCCAGCAGGCCCTCCGGAAGAAACACTGAAGCTTTCTTT. The full variable domain, in which reference TRBV28 and TRBJ1-1 provide the parts outside the CDR3, is DVKVTQSSRYLVKRTGEKVFLECVQDMDHENMFWYRQDPGLGLRLIYFSYDVKMKEKGDIPEGYSVSREKKERFSLILESASTNQTSMYLCASRPSGRNTEAFFGQGTRLTVV.

A few counts support this clonotype. This chain connects TRBV6-2 or TRBV6-3 to TRBJ2-5; TRBD1 might be the D (5 bases). The CDR3 covers 13 residues. Germline V lookup: CDR1 MNHEY, CDR2 SVGEGT. The V end was cut by 5 bases, the J end by 9 bases, with 16 bases between. In nucleotides, the CDR3 is TGTGCCAGCAGTGTCGGGCAGGGTCTAGCCCAGTACTTC. Protein: CASSVGQGLAQYF.

There are a few counts of this clonotype. The rearrangement uses TRBV3-1 and TRBJ2-2; 8 bases are shared with TRBD1. V was pared by 5 bases and J by 2 bases, with 10 bases of the junction left unmatched. This CDR3 has 17 residues. CDR1 is LGHDT, CDR2 YNNKEL, per germline (reference sequence). CDR3 in DNA: TGTGCCAGCAGCACCCCGGACAGGGACATTAACACCGGGGAGCTGTTTTTT. Residues: CASSTPDRDINTGELFF.

The table lists this clonotype with many counts. This chain links TRBV11-2 with TRBJ2-7, with D possibly called TRBD1 or TRBD2 (5 bases each). Trimming left V 6 bases short and J 2 bases short, with 11 bases between. The CDR3 covers 13 residues. Germline-derived CDR1 and CDR2 are SGHAT and FQNNGV. This CDR3 is CASSWDLTYEQYF. The CDR3, as DNA: TGTGCCAGCAGTTGGGACCTGACCTACGAGCAGTACTTC.

This clonotype has just a few counts. The chain links TRBV7-2 to TRBJ2-1; 7 bases are a match to TRBD2. The CDR3 spans 15 residues. V gave up 3 bases and J gave up 7 bases; unmatched junction bases: 9. Germline CDR1 is SGHTA and CDR2 is FQGNSA. The DNA for the CDR3 is TGTGCCAGCAGCTTCACGACTAGCAGGGTTAATGAGCAGTTCTTC. It translates to CASSFTTSRVNEQFF.

This clonotype was recorded a few times. The genes are TRBV4-1 and TRBJ2-7, with TRBD2 matching over 10 bases. With V trimmed by 1 base and J by 4 bases, 7 bases remained unmatched. Germline V gives CDR1 MGHRA, CDR2 YSYEKL. This CDR3 comprises 16 residues. The CDR3 DNA reads TGCGCCAGCAGCCAAGGTCCCGGACTAGCGGTATACGAGCAGTACTTC. This encodes CASSQGPGLAVYEQYF.

There are many counts of this clonotype. The V gene is TRBV7-8, the J gene TRBJ2-5; a possible D gene is TRBD1 (5 bases). The CDR3 covers 13 residues. Trimming removed 6 bases at V and 2 bases at J, with 10 bases between. Germline V gene sequence: CDR1 SGHVS, CDR2 FQNEAQ. This CDR3 reads CASSARVQETQYF. CDR3 DNA: TGTGCCAGCAGTGCCAGGGTTCAAGAGACCCAGTACTTC. Drawing the rest from reference TRBV7-8 and TRBJ2-5, the complete variable domain is GAGVSQSPRYKVAKRGQDVALRCDPISGHVSLFWYQQALGQGPEFLTYFQNEAQLDKSGLPSDRFFAERPEGSVSTLKIQRTQQEDSAVYLCASSARVQETQYFGPGTRLLVL.

The chain combines TRBV7-3 with TRBJ1-1; D not resolved. The CDR3 length is 16 residues. Trimming removed 2 bases from V and 1 base from J, with 14 bases in between. Germline CDR1 SGHTA, CDR2 FQGTGA. CDR3 in amino acids: CASSLRQQTRNTEAFF. As DNA, the CDR3 is TGTGCCAGCAGCTTACGGCAGCAGACGAGGAACACTGAAGCTTTCTTT.

This clonotype was counted at least ten times. This chain uses TRBV3-1 with TRBJ2-7; unclear D gene. Germline CDR1 LGHDT, CDR2 YNNKEL (reference sequence). The CDR3 spans 12 residues. With 3 bases removed from V and 2 bases from J, the gap between germline ends came to 5 bases. CDR3 loop: CASSHAPYEQYF. In nucleotides, the CDR3 is TGTGCCAGCAGCCATGCCCCCTACGAGCAGTACTTC.

This CDR3 is CATSRDRVKLFF. The CDR3 DNA follows: TGTGCCACCAGCAGAGATAGGGTCAAACTGTTTTTT. V gene TRBV15 combines with J gene TRBJ1-4, with D unresolved. Germline V gives CDR1 LNHNV, CDR2 YYDKDF (reference sequence). CDR3 length: 12 residues. V was shortened by 0 bases and J by 11 bases, with 7 bases between the two germline ends.

This chain joins TRBV5-1 and TRBJ2-5; TRBD2 matches at 8 bases. CDR3 length equals 15 residues. Unmatched junction bases numbered 6, after V lost 4 bases and J lost 1 base. Germline lookup yields CDR1 SGHRS and CDR2 YFSETQ. CDR3 region: CASSPTGGTQETQYF. CDR3 DNA sequence: TGCGCCAGCAGCCCGACGGGGGGGACCCAAGAGACCCAGTACTTC.

A word on this clonotype: Given a much more abundant clone one base away, this may be a read error. This sequence joins TRBV4-2 and TRBJ1-2; TRBD1 matches 8 bases. The CDR3 consists of 14 residues. Germline CDR1 and CDR2: LGHNA and YNFKEQ. The CDR3 loop is CVSSRTGTERGYTF. The CDR3 bases are TGTGTCAGCAGCAGGACAGGGACGGAGAGGGGCTACACCTTC.

This clonotype turned up a few times. The J gene is TRBJ2-5, the V gene TRBV6-1; 8 nucleotides align to TRBD2. Per the germline V gene, CDR1 is MNHNS and CDR2 is SASEGT. V lost 4 bases to trimming and J lost 6 bases; unmatched junction nucleotides: 7. This CDR3 has 14 amino acids. The CDR3 is CASSGLLAGKTQYF. The CDR3 DNA reads as TGTGCCAGCAGTGGTTTGTTAGCGGGGAAGACCCAGTACTTC.

This chain links TRBV2 with TRBJ2-7, with D perhaps being TRBD1 or TRBD2 (6 bases each). The CDR3 is 16 amino acids. Trimming pared 1 base from V and 0 bases from J, leaving 13 bases between. Germline CDR1 is SNHLY and CDR2 is FYNNEI. Written as DNA, the CDR3 is TGTGCCAGCAGTGAAGATGGCGGGACAACCTCCTACGAGCAGTACTTC. Translating gives CASSEDGGTTSYEQYF.

Ten or more counts support this clonotype. CDR3 amino acids: CASSQGGRGRETQYF. The CDR3 coding sequence is TGTGCCAGCAGCCAAGGTGGCAGGGGTAGGGAGACCCAGTACTTC. The chain joins TRBV3-1 to TRBJ2-5, with a possible D match to TRBD1 (6 bases). This CDR3 region has 15 residues. The V end was cut by 1 base, the J end by 5 bases, with 14 bases between. CDR1 is LGHDT, CDR2 YNNKEL, per germline (reference sequence).

This clonotype has at least ten counts. The rearrangement joins TRBV7-2 to TRBJ2-7; D may be TRBD1 or TRBD2 (5 bases each). Trimming pared 1 base from V and 3 bases from J, leaving 13 bases between. Germline V gene lookup returns CDR1 SGHTA and CDR2 FQGNSA. The CDR3 is 15 residues long. CDR3 in DNA: TGTGCCAGCAGCTTAGAATATGGGGGAAACTACGAGCAGTACTTC. This translates into CASSLEYGGNYEQYF.

This clonotype was observed at least ten times. This chain joins TRBV28 and TRBJ1-2; D gene uncertain. Germline assignment: CDR1 MDHEN and CDR2 SYDVKM. CDR3 length: 11 amino acids. The ends were cut back, 11 bases at V and 5 bases at J, with 12 bases in the middle. The CDR3 coding sequence is TGTGCCGGCGGGAGTCCTTATGGCTACACCTTC. Translating gives CAGGSPYGYTF.

Many counts were recorded for this clonotype. This sequence joins TRBV28 and TRBJ1-5; 9 bases align to TRBD1. The CDR3 is 19 residues long. Germline loops: CDR1 MDHEN, CDR2 SYDVKM. Trimming removed 5 bases from V and 1 base from J; junction bases left unmatched: 15. As DNA, the CDR3 is TGTGCCAGCAGTCCGCCTGGACAGGGGATTGGTGCAAGCAATCAGCCCCAGCATTTT. This encodes CASSPPGQGIGASNQPQHF.

This clonotype was observed a handful of times. J is TRBJ1-5 and V is TRBV10-1; D uncertain. The V gene's germline CDR1 is WNHNN and CDR2 SYGVQD (reference sequence). CDR3 length: 15 amino acids. Trimming removed 5 bases from V and 7 bases from J, with 18 bases in between. This CDR3 is CASSTPAGRSQPQHF. The CDR3 DNA is TGCGCCAGCAGTACCCCAGCGGGTCGTTCCCAGCCCCAGCATTTT.

The V and J genes are TRBV20-1 and TRBJ2-4; 9 positions agree with TRBD1. Germline CDR1 reads DFQATT; CDR2 reads SNEGSKA (reference sequence). Losses at the gene ends were 3 bases for V and 8 bases for J; bases not matched to a gene: 11. The CDR3 consists of 15 residues. CDR3 sequence: CSASDGQGIIDIQYF. As DNA, the CDR3 is TGCAGTGCTAGTGACGGACAGGGGATAATAGACATTCAGTACTTC.

At least ten counts were recorded for this clonotype. CDR3 region: CASSLVGGQETQYF. DNA of the CDR3: TGTGCCAGCAGCTTGGTAGGCGGCCAAGAGACCCAGTACTTC. The chain joins TRBV7-2 to TRBJ2-5; no clear D gene. The ends were cut back, 3 bases at V and 1 base at J, with 9 bases in the middle. Per germline, CDR1 SGHTA and CDR2 FQGNSA. This CDR3 is 14 amino acids long.

This clonotype showed up many times. This chain joins TRBV3-1 and TRBJ1-5; tentative D call: TRBD1 (6 bases). CDR1 and CDR2 (germline): LGHDT, YNNKEL (reference sequence). V shed 3 bases and J shed 1 base, with 13 bases lying between them. The CDR3 loop spans 16 amino acids. This CDR3 reads CASSHTQGGSNQPQHF. The CDR3 bases are TGTGCCAGCAGCCACACACAGGGAGGGAGCAATCAGCCCCAGCATTTT.

The rearrangement uses TRBV19 and TRBJ2-6; D is possibly TRBD1 (6 bases). V lost 1 base to trimming and J lost 7 bases, with 8 bases between them. This CDR3 has 14 amino acids. Germline V gene sequence: CDR1 LNHDA, CDR2 SQIVND (reference sequence). CDR3 sequence reads: CASSIGQDANVLTF. The CDR3 bases are TGTGCCAGTAGTATAGGACAGGACGCCAACGTCCTGACTTTC.

This chain uses TRBV28 with TRBJ1-2; D gene unclear. Germline values: CDR1 MDHEN, CDR2 SYDVKM. The length of the CDR3 is 11 residues. V shed 4 bases and J shed 10 bases, with 10 bases lying between them. CDR3: CASSSDVFYTF. The CDR3 nucleotides read TGTGCCAGCAGTTCGGACGTATTCTACACCTTC.

This clonotype was seen at least ten times. CDR3: CASSLDEVTEAFF. In DNA form, the CDR3 reads TGTGCCAGCAGCTTGGATGAGGTCACTGAAGCTTTCTTT. The chain carries TRBV5-4 and TRBJ1-1; D uncertain. Trimming cost V 0 bases and J 4 bases, with 7 bases left between them. Germline values: CDR1 SGHNT, CDR2 YYREEE (reference sequence). CDR3 length: 13 residues. Filled out from reference TRBV5-4 and TRBJ1-1, the complete variable domain reads ETGVTQSPTHLIKTRGQQVTLRCSSQSGHNTVSWYQQALGQGPQFIFQYYREEENGRGNFPPRFSGLQFPNYSSELNVNALELDDSALYLCASSLDEVTEAFFGQGTRLTVV.

The CDR3 region has the DNA TGTGCCAGCAGCCTTCTGACTAGCGCGAATGCCAAAAACATTCAGTACTTC. Encoded protein: CASSLLTSANAKNIQYF. The chain combines TRBV14 with TRBJ2-4, with 8 bases lining up with TRBD2. The CDR3 contains 17 residues. With 4 bases clipped from V and 1 base from J, the junction kept 9 bases outside the gene matches. The germline V gene encodes CDR1 SGHDN and CDR2 FVKESK.

V is TRBV6-5 and J is TRBJ2-1; 7 bases are a match to TRBD2. Germline CDR1 and CDR2: MNHEY and SVGAGI. This CDR3 contains 17 residues. V lost 0 bases and J lost 7; bases outside the gene matches: 12. Written as DNA, the CDR3 is TGTGCCAGCAGTTACTCGAAGTGGCGGGAGCTTTCAAATGAGCAGTTCTTC. This translates into CASSYSKWRELSNEQFF.

The CDR3 sequence is CASSDSSSTDTQYF. CDR3 coding DNA: TGTGCCAGCAGTGACAGTTCTAGCACAGATACGCAGTATTTT. V gene TRBV25-1 combines with J gene TRBJ2-3, with D unclear. Germline lookup yields CDR1 MGHDK and CDR2 SYGVNS. The germline V and J ends were trimmed by 3 bases and 0 bases, with 7 bases remaining between them. The CDR3 runs 14 residues.

This clonotype was observed at least ten times. The gene calls are TRBV6-1 and TRBJ2-7, with 11 bases identical to TRBD1. Per germline, CDR1 MNHNS and CDR2 SASEGT. After removal of 2 bases from V and 4 bases from J, the junction contained 7 bases not matched to a gene. The CDR3 spans 16 residues. CDR3 DNA sequence: TGTGCCAGCAGTGAAAGCGGACAGGGGGCTAAGTACGAGCAGTACTTC. This codes for CASSESGQGAKYEQYF.